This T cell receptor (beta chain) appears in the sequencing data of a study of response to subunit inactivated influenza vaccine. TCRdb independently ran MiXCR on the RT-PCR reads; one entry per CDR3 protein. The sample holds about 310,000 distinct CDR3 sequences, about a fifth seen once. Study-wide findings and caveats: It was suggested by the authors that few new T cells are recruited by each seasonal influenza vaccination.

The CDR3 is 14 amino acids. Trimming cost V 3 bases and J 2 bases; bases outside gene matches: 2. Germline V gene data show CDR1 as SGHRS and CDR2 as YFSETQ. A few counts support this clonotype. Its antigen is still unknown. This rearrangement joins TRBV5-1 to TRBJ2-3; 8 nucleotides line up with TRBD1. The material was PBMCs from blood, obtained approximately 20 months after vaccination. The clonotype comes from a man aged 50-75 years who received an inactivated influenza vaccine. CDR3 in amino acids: CASSSTGATDTQYF. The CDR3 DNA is TGCGCCAGCAGCTCGACAGGGGCCACAGATACGCAGTATTTT.